This TCR beta chain was sequenced during a study of cytomegalovirus exposure and HLA in healthy donors. Study results and limitations: Among TCR beta chains, those listed as cytomegalovirus-associated numbered about 160. The authors later found HLA-associated TCR beta chains more clonally expanded than equally common others.

The PCR employed 60 Vbeta primers together with 13 Jbeta primers. The method was immunoSEQ multiplex PCR; TCRdb's version includes in-frame clones alone and lacks a portion of them. The repertoire has fewer than 100,000 clones, under 75% of them found once; the top ten carry roughly 1.2%. For this clone: The antigen is undetermined.

CDR1 LNHDA and CDR2 SQIVND come from the germline V gene (reference sequence). The CDR3 totals 16 residues. After removal of 3 bases from V and 6 bases from J, the junction contained 12 bases not matched to a gene. The sample consisted of PBMCs. The chain is built from TRBV19 and TRBJ2-5, with 8 bases identical to TRBD2. The TCR was taken from a female donor in good health and CMV-seronegative. DNA for the CDR3: TGTGCCAGTAGTATTGAGGTTAGCGGGGATGGGAAGACCCAGTACTTC. Its translation is CASSIEVSGDGKTQYF.